The 8 T cell receptor beta chains in this list originate from one sample, sequenced in a study of metastatic and nonmetastatic thyroid tumors. Through MiXCR, TCRdb re-clonotyped the PCR reads. Found here are 45,000 or so clones, about 4% of them singletons; the top ten hold approximately 9.5%. All patients were treatment-naive before thyroid surgery. The sample taken for sequencing was blood. These receptors originate from a female donor with papillary thyroid cancer or a benign thyroid nodule (not recorded which). Some clones in this sample may be carry-over from other donors' samples.

There are many counts of this clone. The genes are TRBV12-5 and TRBJ2-7, with D perhaps assigned TRBD1 or TRBD2 (5 bases each). Trimming stripped 6 bases from V and 0 bases from J, with 9 bases between. Germline CDR1 reads LGHNT; CDR2 reads FRNRAP. CDR3 length: 13 residues. The CDR3 sequence is CASGLGASYEQYF. The CDR3 nucleotides are TGTGCTAGTGGCCTCGGGGCCTCCTACGAGCAGTACTTC. Full variable domain (remainder filled in from reference TRBV12-5 and TRBJ2-7): DARVTQTPRHKVTEMGQEVTMRCQPILGHNTVFWYRQTMMQGLELLAYFRNRAPLDDSGMPKDRFSAEMPDATLATLKIQPSEPRDSAVYFCASGLGASYEQYFGPGTRLTVT.

In this sample, this clone turned up many times. This rearrangement joins TRBV24-1 to TRBJ2-1; D may match TRBD1 or TRBD2 (5 bases each). This CDR3 is built from 13 residues. The V and J ends lost 7 bases and 5 bases respectively, with 11 bases between them. CDR1 is KGHDR and CDR2 is SFDVKD in the germline V gene. In nucleotides, the CDR3 is TGTGCCACCAGCCGAGGGGTGGACAATGAGCAGTTCTTC. Translation gives CATSRGVDNEQFF.

This clone was observed at least ten times. The chain carries TRBV7-9 and TRBJ2-5, with TRBD2 matching over 7 bases. This CDR3 region has 15 residues. Germline assignment: CDR1 SEHNR and CDR2 FQNEAQ (reference sequence). With 3 bases clipped from V and 5 bases from J, the junction kept 9 bases outside the gene matches. CDR3: CASSFERGWMETQYF. The DNA of the CDR3 is TGTGCCAGCAGCTTTGAGCGGGGATGGATGGAGACCCAGTACTTC.

This clone was counted ten times or more. The same CDR3 arises from other DNA sequences in this sample as well. The chain uses TRBV11-3 and TRBJ1-1; possibly TRBD1 for D (6 bases). V was cut by 5 bases and J by 6 bases, with 28 bases left in between. CDR3 length: 18 residues. Per germline, CDR1 SGHNT and CDR2 YENEEA. The CDR3 spells CASSVGTHRNMGRAEAFF. Written as DNA, the CDR3 is TGTGCCAGCAGCGTCGGGACACACCGAAATATGGGACGCGCTGAAGCTTTCTTT.

This clone has a handful of counts. This chain links TRBV6-5 with TRBJ2-3, with TRBD1 matching over 8 bases. Losses at the gene ends were 2 bases for V and 4 bases for J; bases not matched to a gene: 2. This CDR3 is built from 14 residues. CDR1 and CDR2 (germline): MNHEY, SVGAGI. The CDR3 is CASSYGTGPDTQYF. CDR3 sequence (DNA): TGTGCCAGCAGTTACGGGACAGGCCCAGATACGCAGTATTTT.

By share, this clone ranks as medium-sized. This chain connects TRBV6-1 to TRBJ2-7, with 10 bases aligning to TRBD1. The junction had 11 bases not matched to a gene; V was cut back by 5 bases and J by 7 bases. Looked up from germline, CDR1 is MNHNS and CDR2 is SASEGT. The CDR3 runs 15 residues. The chain's CDR3 is CASSTGQGGREEQYF. The CDR3 DNA reads as TGTGCCAGCAGTACCGGACAGGGGGGTCGTGAGGAGCAGTACTTC.

This clone was seen at least ten times. The gene calls are TRBV5-6 and TRBJ1-1, with unresolved D. Germline CDR1 reads SGHDT; CDR2 reads YYEEEE. Trimming left V 0 bases short and J 3 bases short, with 6 bases between. This CDR3 contains 13 residues. In DNA form, the CDR3 reads TGTGCCAGCAGCTTGGTTAGTCACACTGAAGCTTTCTTT. Translated: CASSLVSHTEAFF.

This clone was seen at least ten times. The rearrangement joins TRBV11-3 to TRBJ2-1; D not certain. The V end lost 1 base, the J end lost 2 bases, and 0 bases lay between the germline ends. The germline gives CDR1 SGHNT, CDR2 YENEEA. The CDR3 consists of 12 residues. Here the CDR3 reads CASSLAYNEQFF. DNA of the CDR3: TGTGCCAGCAGCTTAGCCTACAATGAGCAGTTCTTC.